Sequencing of this TCR beta chain was carried out in a study of blood T cell repertoires in COVID-19. The CDR3 runs to 16 residues. CDR1 is PRHDT and CDR2 is FYEKMQ in the germline V gene (reference sequence). V lost 4 bases to trimming and J lost 3 bases; unmatched junction nucleotides: 12. How the authors handled the data: Nucleated cell counts were estimated from reference gene primer amplification. The repertoire was sequenced with immunoSEQ multiplex PCR; TCRdb's copy has only in-frame clones and lacks some. From that table come the V and J calls and clone size; the DNA was used to work out D and trimming. The sample includes about 200,000 clones, 86% of them seen just once.

This receptor was obtained from a woman aged 50 to 65 with COVID-19, enrolled during active disease. The V and J genes are TRBV13 and TRBJ2-7; 7 bases align to TRBD2. Sequenced input: peripheral blood. The CDR3 nucleotides read TGTGCCAGCAGCTCCCTGAAAAGCGGGGAATTCTACGAGCAGTACTTC. Residues: CASSSLKSGEFYEQYF.